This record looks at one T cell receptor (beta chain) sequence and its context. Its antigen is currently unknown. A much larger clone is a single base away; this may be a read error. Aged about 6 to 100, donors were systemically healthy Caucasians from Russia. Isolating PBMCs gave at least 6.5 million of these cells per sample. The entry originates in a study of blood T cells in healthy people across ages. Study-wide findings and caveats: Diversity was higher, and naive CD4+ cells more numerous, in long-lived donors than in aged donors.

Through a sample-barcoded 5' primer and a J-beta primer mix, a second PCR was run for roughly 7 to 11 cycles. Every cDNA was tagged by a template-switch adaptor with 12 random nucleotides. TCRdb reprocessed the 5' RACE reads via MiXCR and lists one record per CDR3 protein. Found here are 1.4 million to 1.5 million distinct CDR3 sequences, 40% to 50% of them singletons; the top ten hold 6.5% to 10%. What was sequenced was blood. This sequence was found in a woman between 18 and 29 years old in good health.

The CDR3 loop is CASSLPGGGETQYF. DNA for the CDR3: TGTGCCAGCAGTTTACCTGGAGGTGGGGAGACCCAGTACTTC. J is TRBJ2-5 and V is TRBV12-3 or TRBV12-4; D perhaps matches TRBD2 (5 bases). The V end lost 2 bases, the J end lost 5 bases, and 12 bases lay between the germline ends. The CDR3 is made up of 14 amino acids.